These T cell receptor beta chains were read from a single sample in a study of vaccination effects on CD4 cells after COVID-19. Generated by immunoSEQ multiplex PCR, the TCRdb table keeps only in-frame clones and is missing some. The sample records about 69,000 clones, 76% being singletons. No antigen has been assigned to these receptors. The starting material was CD4+ T cells from PBMCs cultured with HCoV-OC43 spike peptides, obtained after COVID-19 vaccination. The receptor set was obtained from a human donor who received a COVID-19 vaccine. The CDR3 runs from the conserved cysteine through the conserved F or W. The order of the fields is D gene, J gene, V gene, clone size, CDR3 protein, CDR3 DNA. A D gene is named only where the DNA matches it firmly. Size is omitted from some rows. Given values are once, few, many or a class for expanded clones.

TRBD1 TRBJ2-2 TRBV24-1 . CATSEPGTGNTGELFF TGTGCCACCAGTGAGCCCGGGACAGGGAACACCGGGGAGCTGTTTTTT
TRBD1 TRBJ2-1 TRBV11-3 . CASSLGGQGPYNEQFF TGTGCCAGCAGCTTAGGGGGACAGGGTCCATACAATGAGCAGTTCTTC
TRBD1 TRBJ1-2 TRBV5-1 . CASSFDRGGYTF TGCGCCAGCAGCTTTGACAGGGGTGGCTACACCTTC
. TRBJ1-2 TRBV3-1/TRBV3-2 few CASSQGAGINYGYTF TGTGCCAGCAGCCAAGGGGCAGGGATTAACTATGGCTACACCTTC
. TRBJ1-5 TRBV24-1 . CATAPGWGSNQPQHF TGTGCCACCGCCCCGGGGTGGGGTAGCAATCAGCCCCAGCATTTT
. TRBJ1-6 TRBV19 . CASSIAGSPLHF TGTGCCAGTAGTATAGCGGGTTCACCCCTCCACTTT
TRBD1 TRBJ1-2 TRBV7-2 . CASSPRTGDYGYTF TGTGCCAGCAGCCCCAGGACAGGGGACTATGGCTACACCTTC
TRBD1 TRBJ1-6 TRBV5-4 . CASSRDRNNSPLHF TGTGCCAGCAGCCGGGACAGGAATAATTCACCCCTCCACTTT
. TRBJ2-3 TRBV15 . CATSRGRDTQYF TGTGCCACCAGCAGAGGTAGAGATACGCAGTATTTT
. TRBJ2-1 TRBV13 . CASSLVAGYNEQFF TGTGCCAGCAGCTTAGTCGCAGGGTACAATGAGCAGTTCTTC
TRBD1 TRBJ1-5 TRBV30 . CAWSVNRGLSQPQHF TGTGCCTGGAGTGTAAACAGGGGACTCAGTCAGCCCCAGCATTTT
. TRBJ1-5 TRBV21-1 . CASSKNDQPQHF TGTGCCAGCAGCAAAAACGACCAGCCCCAGCATTTT
TRBD2 TRBJ2-3 TRBV2 . CASRPLAGGLGTQYF TGTGCCAGCAGACCTTTAGCGGGGGGGTTGGGGACGCAGTATTTT
. TRBJ1-5 TRBV20-1 . CSASDSNQPQHF TGCAGTGCTAGTGACAGCAATCAGCCCCAGCATTTT
. TRBJ1-6 TRBV18 once CASSAGRGTYNSPLHF TGTGCCAGCTCAGCCGGGAGGGGGACCTATAATTCACCCCTCCACTTT
. TRBJ2-5 TRBV5-1 few CASSLGVRVGSGETQYF TGCGCCAGCAGCTTGGGGGTCAGGGTCGGTTCGGGTGAGACCCAGTACTTC
. TRBJ2-5 TRBV6-5 . CASRTTGGQETQYF TGTGCCAGCAGGACGACTGGCGGGCAAGAGACCCAGTACTTC
. TRBJ1-5 TRBV5-6 . CASSSGRQPQHF TGTGCCAGCAGCTCTGGACGACAGCCCCAGCATTTT
. TRBJ1-3 TRBV9 . CASSVAPSSGNTIYF TGTGCCAGCAGCGTAGCACCGAGCTCTGGAAACACCATATATTTT
. TRBJ1-1 TRBV21-1 . CASSKVRNTEAFF TGTGCCAGCAGCAAAGTTAGAAACACTGAAGCTTTCTTT
TRBD2 TRBJ2-1 TRBV9 . CASSVTGTSGGYEQFF TGTGCCAGCAGCGTTACCGGGACTAGCGGGGGATATGAGCAGTTCTTC
. TRBJ2-4 TRBV19 . CASSHLWGAKNIQYF TGTGCCAGTTCCCATCTATGGGGGGCCAAAAACATTCAGTACTTC
TRBD1 TRBJ2-1 TRBV10-3 . CAISGTGVEQFF TGTGCCATCAGTGGAACAGGGGTCGAGCAGTTCTTC
TRBD1 TRBJ2-6 TRBV12-5 . CASGLAGTDSLRANVLTF TGTGCTAGTGGTTTGGCCGGGACAGATTCCTTGAGGGCCAACGTCCTGACTTTC